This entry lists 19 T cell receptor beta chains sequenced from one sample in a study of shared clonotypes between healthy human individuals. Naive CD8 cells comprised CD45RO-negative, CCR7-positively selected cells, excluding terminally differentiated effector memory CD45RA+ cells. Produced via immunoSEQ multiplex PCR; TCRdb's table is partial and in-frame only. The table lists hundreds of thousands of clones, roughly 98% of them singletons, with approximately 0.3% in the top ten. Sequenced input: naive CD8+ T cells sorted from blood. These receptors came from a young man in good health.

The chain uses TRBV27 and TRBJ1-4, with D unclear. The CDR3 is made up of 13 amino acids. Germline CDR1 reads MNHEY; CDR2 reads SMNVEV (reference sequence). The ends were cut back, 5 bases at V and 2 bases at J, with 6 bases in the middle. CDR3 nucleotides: TGTGCCAGCAGTAGTCAGACTAATGAAAAACTGTTTTTT. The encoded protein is CASSSQTNEKLFF.

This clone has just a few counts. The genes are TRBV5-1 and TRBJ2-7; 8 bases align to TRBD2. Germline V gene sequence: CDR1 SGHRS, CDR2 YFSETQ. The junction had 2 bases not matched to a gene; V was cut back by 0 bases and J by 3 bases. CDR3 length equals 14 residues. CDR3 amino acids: CASSLGRGDYEQYF. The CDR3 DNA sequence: TGCGCCAGCAGCTTGGGGCGGGGGGACTACGAGCAGTACTTC.

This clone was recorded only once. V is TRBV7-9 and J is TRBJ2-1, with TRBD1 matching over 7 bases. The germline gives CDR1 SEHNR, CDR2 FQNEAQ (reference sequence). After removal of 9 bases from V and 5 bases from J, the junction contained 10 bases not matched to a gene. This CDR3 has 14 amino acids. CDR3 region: CASDRETFNNEQFF. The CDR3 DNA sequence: TGTGCCAGTGACAGGGAGACCTTCAACAATGAGCAGTTCTTC.

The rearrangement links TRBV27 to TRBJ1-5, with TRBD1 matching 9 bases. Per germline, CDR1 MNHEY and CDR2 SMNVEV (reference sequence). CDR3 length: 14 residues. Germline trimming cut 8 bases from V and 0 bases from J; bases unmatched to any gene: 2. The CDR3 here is CASGQGSSNQPQHF. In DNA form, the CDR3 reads TGTGCCAGCGGACAGGGGTCTAGCAATCAGCCCCAGCATTTT.

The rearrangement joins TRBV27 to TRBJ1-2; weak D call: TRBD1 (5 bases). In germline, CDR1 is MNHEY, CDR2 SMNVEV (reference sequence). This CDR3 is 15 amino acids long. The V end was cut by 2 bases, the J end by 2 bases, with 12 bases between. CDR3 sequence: CASSLGRSGNYGYTF. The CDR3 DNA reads TGTGCCAGCAGTTTAGGGAGATCAGGGAACTATGGCTACACCTTC.

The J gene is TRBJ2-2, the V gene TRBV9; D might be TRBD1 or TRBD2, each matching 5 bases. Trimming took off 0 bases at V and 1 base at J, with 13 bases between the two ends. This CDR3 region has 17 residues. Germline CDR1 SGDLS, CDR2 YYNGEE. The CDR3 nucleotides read TGTGCCAGCAGCGTAGACCGGGGCGGGTGGAACACCGGGGAGCTGTTTTTT. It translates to CASSVDRGGWNTGELFF.

The CDR3 nucleotides are TGTGCCAGCAGTATGCGAGGACTAGCGGGAGAGCGACTAGCCAAAAACATTCAGTACTTC. This encodes CASSMRGLAGERLAKNIQYF. V and J are TRBV27 and TRBJ2-4; 13 bases match TRBD2. Trimming cost V 5 bases and J 0 bases; bases outside gene matches: 13. Germline V gene lookup returns CDR1 MNHEY and CDR2 SMNVEV (reference sequence). This CDR3 contains 20 residues.

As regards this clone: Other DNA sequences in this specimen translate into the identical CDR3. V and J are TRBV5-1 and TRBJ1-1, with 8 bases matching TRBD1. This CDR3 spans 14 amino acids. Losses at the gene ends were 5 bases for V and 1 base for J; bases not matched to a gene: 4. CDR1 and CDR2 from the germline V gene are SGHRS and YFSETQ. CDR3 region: CASSRGQGNTEAFF. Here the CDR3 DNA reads TGCGCCAGCAGTCGTGGACAGGGGAACACTGAAGCTTTCTTT.

The CDR3 loop is CASSPYNQPQHF. The CDR3 DNA is TGTGCCAGCTCACCCTATAATCAGCCCCAGCATTTT. The chain employs TRBV18 and TRBJ1-5; D unresolved. CDR3 length: 12 residues. Germline CDR1 KGHSH, CDR2 LQKENI. Between the trimmed V and J ends, which lost 3 bases and 4 bases, there was a span of 4 bases.

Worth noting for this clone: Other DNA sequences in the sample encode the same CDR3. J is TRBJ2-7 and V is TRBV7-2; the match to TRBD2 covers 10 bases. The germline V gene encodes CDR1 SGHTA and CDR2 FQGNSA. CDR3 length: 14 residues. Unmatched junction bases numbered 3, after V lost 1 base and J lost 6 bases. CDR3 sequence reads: CASSLGLAGVEQYF. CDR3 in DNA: TGTGCCAGCAGCTTAGGGCTAGCGGGAGTCGAGCAGTACTTC.

Written as DNA, the CDR3 is TGTGCCAGCAAGGACAGGGGGAAGGAGACCCAGTACTTC. Translating it yields CASKDRGKETQYF. This sequence joins TRBV6-5 and TRBJ2-5; TRBD1 matches at 10 bases. The CDR3 consists of 13 residues. The ends lost 7 bases at V and 5 bases at J; junction bases unmatched: 4. CDR1 MNHEY and CDR2 SVGAGI come from the germline V gene.

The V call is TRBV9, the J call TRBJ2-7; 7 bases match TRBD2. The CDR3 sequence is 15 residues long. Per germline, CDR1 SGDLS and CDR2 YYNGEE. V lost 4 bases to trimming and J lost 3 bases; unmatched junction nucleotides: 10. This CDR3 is CASSPGGGSVYEQYF. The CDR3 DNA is TGTGCCAGCAGCCCCGGGGGAGGGAGCGTCTACGAGCAGTACTTC.

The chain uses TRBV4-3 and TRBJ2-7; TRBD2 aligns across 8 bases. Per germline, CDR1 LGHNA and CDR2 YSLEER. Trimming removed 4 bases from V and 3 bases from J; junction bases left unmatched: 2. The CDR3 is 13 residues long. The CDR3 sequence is CASSLGTSYEQYF. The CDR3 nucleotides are TGCGCCAGCAGCCTCGGGACTAGCTACGAGCAGTACTTC.

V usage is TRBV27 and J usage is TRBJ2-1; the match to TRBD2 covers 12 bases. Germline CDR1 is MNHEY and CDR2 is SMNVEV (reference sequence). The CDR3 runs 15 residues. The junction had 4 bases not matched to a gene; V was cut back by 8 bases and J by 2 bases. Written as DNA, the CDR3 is TGTGCCAGCGAGAGGACTAGCGGGGCCTACAATGAGCAGTTCTTC. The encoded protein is CASERTSGAYNEQFF.

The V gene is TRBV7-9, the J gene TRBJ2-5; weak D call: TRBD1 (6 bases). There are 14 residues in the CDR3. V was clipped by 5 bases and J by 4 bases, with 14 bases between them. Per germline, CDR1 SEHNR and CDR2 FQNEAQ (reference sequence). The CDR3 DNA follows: TGTGCCAGCAGCCCCAGGGGAGAGGGAGAGACCCAGTACTTC. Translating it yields CASSPRGEGETQYF.

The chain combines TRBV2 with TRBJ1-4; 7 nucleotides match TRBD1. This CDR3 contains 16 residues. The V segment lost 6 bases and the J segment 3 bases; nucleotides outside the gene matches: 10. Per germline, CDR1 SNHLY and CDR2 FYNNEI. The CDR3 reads CASRKTGVSANEKLFF. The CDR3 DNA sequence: TGTGCCAGCAGGAAAACAGGGGTTTCAGCTAATGAAAAACTGTTTTTT.

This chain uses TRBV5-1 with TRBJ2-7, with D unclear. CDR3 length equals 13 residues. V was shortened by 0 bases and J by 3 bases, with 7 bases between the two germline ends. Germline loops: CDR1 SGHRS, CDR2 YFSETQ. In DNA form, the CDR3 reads TGCGCCAGCAGCTTGGAACCATTCTACGAGCAGTACTTC. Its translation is CASSLEPFYEQYF.

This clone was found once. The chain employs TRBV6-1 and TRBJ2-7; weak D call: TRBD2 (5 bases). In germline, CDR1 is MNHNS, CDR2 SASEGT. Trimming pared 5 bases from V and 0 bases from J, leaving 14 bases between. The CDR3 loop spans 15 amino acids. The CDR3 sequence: CASSLRRVNSYEQYF. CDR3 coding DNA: TGTGCCAGCAGTCTCAGGCGGGTAAACTCCTACGAGCAGTACTTC.

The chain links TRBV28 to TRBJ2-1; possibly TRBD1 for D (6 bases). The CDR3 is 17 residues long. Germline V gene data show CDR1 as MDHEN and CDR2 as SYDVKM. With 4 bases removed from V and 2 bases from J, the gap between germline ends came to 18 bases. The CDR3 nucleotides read TGTGCCAGCAGTTCTCGTTGGACAGCGATTACCTACAATGAGCAGTTCTTC. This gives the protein CASSSRWTAITYNEQFF.